This T cell receptor (beta chain) appears in the sequencing data of a study of shared clonotypes between healthy human individuals. The study's findings and limits: Shared clonotypes: approximately 4.5% naive CD4, around 4% naive CD8, roughly 2.2% memory CD4, 0.4% memory CD8.

With 10 bases clipped from V and 4 bases from J, the junction kept 19 bases outside the gene matches. Germline CDR1 is MDHEN and CDR2 is SYDVKM. The CDR3 is 18 amino acids. About this clone: Its matching antigen is unknown.

Sequenced by immunoSEQ multiplex PCR; TCRdb stores in-frame clones only, minus some. The sample lists over 2 million clones; 85% to 95% were seen once. The clonotype comes from a man aged 18 to 30 in good health. Source material: naive CD4+ T cells sorted from blood. The subset denotes: CD45RA+ positively selected. V and J are TRBV28 and TRBJ2-4, with 10 nucleotides matching TRBD1. CDR3 DNA sequence: TGTGCCACCGTGTCCGGGACAGGGGCCGCCTGGGGTAAAAACATTCAGTACTTC. Its translation: CATVSGTGAAWGKNIQYF.